Listed below are T cell receptor beta chains from one sample, sequenced in a study of T cell responses to AZD1222 COVID-19 vaccine. Here immunoSEQ multiplex PCR was the method, and the copy in TCRdb shows in-frame clones only, minus some. The repertoire has some 100,000 clones, around 90% of them found once; the top ten carry 1.8%. Sequenced material: peripheral blood, taken on day 0 of AZD1222 vaccination. Receptor source: an adult in good health. The CDR3 runs from the conserved cysteine through the conserved F or W. The D gene is left open where the match is weak. Expanded clones are given a class, and other clones once, few, many or no size at all.

v_gene	j_gene	d_gene	abundance	CDR3aa	CDR3nt
TRBV7-9	TRBJ1-2	NA	NA	CASSADRGLNGYTF	TGTGCCAGCAGCGCCGATAGGGGACTGAATGGCTACACCTTC
TRBV28	TRBJ2-7	TRBD1	NA	CASSSPTSGGIYEQYF	TGTGCCAGCAGTTCCCCGACGTCAGGGGGTATTTACGAGCAGTACTTC
TRBV5-1	TRBJ1-4	TRBD1	NA	CASSSDRGNEKLFF	TGCGCCAGCAGCTCGGACAGGGGCAATGAAAAACTGTTTTTT
TRBV3-1/TRBV3-2	TRBJ2-1	TRBD2	NA	CASSQEGRGGRFF	TGTGCCAGCAGCCAAGAGGGGAGGGGCGGTAGGTTCTTC
TRBV6-2/TRBV6-3	TRBJ2-7	NA	NA	CASSYAGTYEQYF	TGTGCCAGCAGTTATGCAGGGACCTACGAGCAGTACTTC
TRBV5-1	TRBJ1-4	NA	NA	CASSLGQVPEKLFF	TGCGCCAGCAGCTTGGGGCAGGTGCCGGAAAAACTGTTTTTT
TRBV5-4	TRBJ2-7	NA	NA	CASSLGDNSAYEQYF	TGTGCCAGCAGCCTCGGAGATAACTCAGCCTACGAGCAGTACTTC
TRBV4-2	TRBJ2-5	NA	NA	CASSQDLAGSQETQYF	TGTGCCAGCAGCCAAGATTTGGCAGGGTCCCAAGAGACCCAGTACTTC
TRBV6-2/TRBV6-3	TRBJ2-2	NA	few	CASSSGSDTGELFF	TGTGCCAGCAGTTCCGGGAGCGACACCGGGGAGCTGTTTTTT
TRBV6-5	TRBJ1-6	NA	NA	CASSYSRDNNSPLHF	TGTGCCAGCAGTTACTCCCGGGACAATAATTCACCCCTCCACTTT
TRBV5-5	TRBJ1-3	NA	NA	CASSLGQQENTIYF	TGTGCCAGCAGCTTGGGACAGCAAGAAAACACCATATATTTT
TRBV4-3	TRBJ1-1	NA	NA	CASSHPGRNTEAFF	TGCGCCAGCAGCCACCCCGGCAGGAACACTGAAGCTTTCTTT
TRBV9	TRBJ1-6	NA	once	CASSVSRSSYNSPLHF	TGTGCCAGCAGCGTTTCGAGGAGCTCCTATAATTCACCCCTCCACTTT
TRBV25-1	TRBJ1-1	TRBD1	NA	CASSLRQGRAFF	TGTGCCAGCAGTCTCCGACAGGGGAGAGCTTTCTTT
TRBV7-9	TRBJ2-1	TRBD2	once	CASSSGLAGGGNEQFF	TGTGCCAGCAGCTCGGGACTAGCGGGAGGAGGCAATGAGCAGTTCTTC
TRBV6-6	TRBJ2-7	NA	NA	CASSYSDIPYEQYF	TGTGCCAGCAGTTACTCCGACATTCCCTACGAGCAGTACTTC
TRBV5-1	TRBJ1-2	TRBD1	NA	CASSLGGADGYTF	TGCGCCAGCAGCCTAGGGGGCGCGGATGGCTACACCTTC
TRBV18	TRBJ2-5	TRBD2	NA	CASSPKRTSGFWGQETQYF	TGTGCCAGCTCACCAAAAAGGACTAGCGGGTTCTGGGGCCAAGAGACCCAGTACTTC
TRBV21-1	TRBJ1-4	NA	NA	CASSKGAGSTNEKLFF	TGTGCCAGCAGCAAAGGCGCAGGGTCCACTAATGAAAAACTGTTTTTT
TRBV2	TRBJ1-2	TRBD1	NA	CASIAPRGRGNSGYTF	TGTGCCAGCATTGCTCCCCGTGGCAGGGGGAATAGTGGCTACACCTTC
TRBV11-2	TRBJ2-2	TRBD2	NA	CASSLAFSAGGPNTGELFF	TGTGCCAGCAGCTTAGCTTTTTCAGCGGGAGGGCCGAACACCGGGGAGCTGTTTTTT
TRBV6-2/TRBV6-3	TRBJ2-3	NA	NA	CASSYPPTQYF	TGTGCCAGCAGTTATCCTCCTACGCAGTATTTT
TRBV2	TRBJ1-6	NA	once	CASSDMRNSPLHF	TGTGCCAGCAGTGATATGAGGAATTCACCCCTCCACTTT
TRBV6-2/TRBV6-3	TRBJ2-7	TRBD2	NA	CASSYLPLLAGGHHEQYF	TGTGCCAGCAGTTATCTCCCCCTCTTGGCGGGAGGGCACCACGAGCAGTACTTC
TRBV7-9	TRBJ2-1	NA	NA	CASSPTLGGGHNEQFF	TGTGCCAGCAGCCCAACCCTAGGGGGTGGACACAATGAGCAGTTCTTC
TRBV4-1	TRBJ1-1	NA	NA	CASSQPLERALNTEAFF	TGCGCCAGCAGCCAACCCCTTGAGAGGGCCCTCAACACTGAAGCTTTCTTT
TRBV6-2/TRBV6-3	TRBJ1-2	NA	NA	CASSYLSDYYGYTF	TGTGCCAGCAGTTACCTCTCGGATTACTATGGCTACACCTTC
TRBV15	TRBJ1-2	NA	NA	CATSPGTEANYGYTF	TGTGCCACCAGCCCCGGGACGGAGGCTAACTATGGCTACACCTTC
TRBV19	TRBJ2-7	NA	NA	CASSVGPRAEQYF	TGTGCCAGTAGTGTGGGCCCTCGGGCCGAGCAGTACTTC
TRBV27	TRBJ2-4	NA	NA	CASSRNTVAKNIQYF	TGTGCCAGCAGTCGAAACACCGTAGCCAAAAACATTCAGTACTTC
TRBV4-2	TRBJ2-3	TRBD2	NA	CASSPDPAGAPDTQYF	TGTGCCAGCAGCCCTGACCCAGCGGGGGCTCCGGATACGCAGTATTTT
TRBV29-1	TRBJ2-1	NA	NA	CSVGMQLNNEQFF	TGCAGCGTTGGAATGCAGCTAAACAATGAGCAGTTCTTC
TRBV4-3	TRBJ1-2	TRBD1	NA	CASSPGTEYGYTF	TGCGCCAGCAGCCCCGGGACAGAGTATGGCTACACCTTC
TRBV14	TRBJ2-7	TRBD1	NA	CASSQDWTGGRGSYEQYF	TGTGCCAGCAGCCAAGATTGGACAGGGGGCCGTGGCTCCTACGAGCAGTACTTC
TRBV7-9	TRBJ2-2	NA	few	CASSATANTGELFF	TGTGCCAGCAGCGCGACAGCGAACACCGGGGAGCTGTTTTTT
TRBV7-9	TRBJ2-3	TRBD2	once	CASSLSSGITDTQYF	TGTGCCAGCAGCTTATCCAGCGGGATCACAGATACGCAGTATTTT
TRBV16	TRBJ1-3	NA	NA	CASSLDAGSSGNTIYF	TGTGCCAGCAGCCTGGACGCCGGGAGCTCTGGAAACACCATATATTTT
TRBV19	TRBJ2-3	NA	NA	CASSPGSGADTQYF	TGTGCCAGTAGTCCGGGATCAGGGGCAGATACGCAGTATTTT
TRBV7-3	TRBJ2-1	NA	once	CASSNWGAAHNEQFF	TGTGCCAGCAGCAATTGGGGGGCCGCGCACAATGAGCAGTTCTTC
TRBV19	TRBJ2-7	NA	NA	CASTPPGYF	TGTGCCAGTACCCCACCGGGGTACTTC
TRBV7-6	TRBJ2-3	NA	NA	CASSSRLGGTDTQYF	TGTGCCAGCAGCTCCCGCTTGGGTGGCACAGATACGCAGTATTTT
TRBV4-2	TRBJ1-4	NA	NA	CASSQVRGNEKLFF	TGTGCCAGCAGCCAAGTCCGGGGGAATGAAAAACTGTTTTTT
TRBV28	TRBJ1-2	NA	NA	CASSQTGLGYTF	TGTGCCAGCAGTCAGACAGGATTGGGCTACACCTTC
TRBV9	TRBJ1-2	NA	NA	CASSGRGANYGYTF	TGTGCCAGCAGCGGGAGAGGAGCGAACTATGGCTACACCTTC
TRBV5-5	TRBJ1-1	TRBD1	NA	CASSKGQGIDTEAFF	TGTGCCAGCAGCAAGGGACAGGGGATTGACACTGAAGCTTTCTTT
TRBV5-8	TRBJ2-7	NA	NA	CASSLPSYEQYF	TGTGCCAGCAGCTTACCCTCCTACGAGCAGTACTTC
TRBV6-5	TRBJ2-1	NA	NA	CASSMDFISYNEQFF	TGTGCCAGTAGCATGGACTTTATCTCCTACAATGAGCAGTTCTTC
TRBV28	TRBJ1-4	NA	NA	CASSRHDEKLFF	TGTGCCAGCAGTCGACACGATGAAAAACTGTTTTTT
TRBV18	TRBJ2-7	TRBD2	NA	CASSPPSSGRDEQYF	TGTGCCAGCTCACCACCCTCTAGCGGGAGAGACGAGCAGTACTTC
TRBV4-3	TRBJ2-7	TRBD2	NA	CASSPPKREGPYEQYF	TGCGCCAGCAGCCCGCCAAAGCGGGAGGGCCCTTACGAGCAGTACTTC